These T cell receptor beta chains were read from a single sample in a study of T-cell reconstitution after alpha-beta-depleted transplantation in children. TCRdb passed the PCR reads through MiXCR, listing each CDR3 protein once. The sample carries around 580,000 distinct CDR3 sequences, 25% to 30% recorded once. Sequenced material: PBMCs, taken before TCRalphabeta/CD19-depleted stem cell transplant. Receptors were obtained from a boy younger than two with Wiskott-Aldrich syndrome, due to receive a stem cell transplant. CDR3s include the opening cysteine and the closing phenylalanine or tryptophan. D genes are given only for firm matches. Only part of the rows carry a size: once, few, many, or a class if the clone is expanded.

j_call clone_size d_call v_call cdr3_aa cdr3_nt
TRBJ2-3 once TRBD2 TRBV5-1 CASSLRTSGGFTDTQYF TGCGCCAGCAGCTTGCGGACTAGCGGAGGATTCACAGATACGCAGTATTTT
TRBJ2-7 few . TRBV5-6 CASHRQGGEQYF TGTGCCAGTCATCGGCAGGGAGGCGAGCAGTACTTC
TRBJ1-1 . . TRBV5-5 CASSPTGWGTEAFF TGTGCCAGCAGCCCAACGGGCTGGGGGACTGAAGCTTTCTTT
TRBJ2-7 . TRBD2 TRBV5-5 CASSLFAGVNDEQYF TGTGCCAGCAGCTTATTTGCGGGAGTTAACGACGAGCAGTACTTC
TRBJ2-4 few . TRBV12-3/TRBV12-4 CASSPRETMNIQYF TGTGCCAGCAGTCCACGGGAGACCATGAACATTCAGTACTTC
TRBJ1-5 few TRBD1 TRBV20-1 CSARETDRVYQPQHF TGCAGTGCTAGGGAAACGGACAGGGTGTATCAGCCCCAGCATTTT
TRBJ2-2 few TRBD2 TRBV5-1 CASSLLRGSSVGELFF TGCGCCAGCAGCTTGCTCCGCGGGAGTTCAGTCGGGGAGCTGTTTTTT
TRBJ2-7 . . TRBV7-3 CASSSARGYEQYF TGTGCCAGCAGCTCTGCCAGGGGCTACGAGCAGTACTTC
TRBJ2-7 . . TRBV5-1 CASSSTSSQDYEQYF TGCGCCAGCAGCTCGACTTCCTCACAAGACTACGAGCAGTACTTC
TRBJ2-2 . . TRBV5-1 CASSLGVLTGELFF TGCGCCAGCAGCTTGGGGGTCCTTACCGGGGAGCTGTTTTTT
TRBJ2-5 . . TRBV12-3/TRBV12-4 CASSKGVYQETQYF TGTGCCAGCAGTAAGGGGGTGTACCAAGAGACCCAGTACTTC
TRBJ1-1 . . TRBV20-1 CSANKGVTEAFF TGCAGTGCCAACAAGGGTGTGACTGAAGCTTTCTTT
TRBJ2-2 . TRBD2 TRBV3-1 CASSRGLAGGPYPGELFF TGTGCCAGCAGCCGGGGACTAGCGGGAGGTCCGTACCCCGGGGAGCTGTTTTTT
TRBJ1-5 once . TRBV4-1 CASSQYRDSNQPQHF TGCGCCAGCAGCCAGTACAGGGATAGCAATCAGCCCCAGCATTTT
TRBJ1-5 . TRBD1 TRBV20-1 CSAKVTGRGPQHF TGCAGTGCTAAGGTGACAGGGAGAGGGCCCCAGCATTTT
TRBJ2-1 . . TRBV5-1 CASSWRQYNEQFF TGCGCCAGCAGCTGGCGACAGTACAATGAGCAGTTCTTC
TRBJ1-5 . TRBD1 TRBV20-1 CRGQGNTDTQHF TGCAGAGGACAGGGGAACACAGATACGCAGCATTTT
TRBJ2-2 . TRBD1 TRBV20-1 CSAGQGHTGELFF TGCAGTGCTGGACAGGGCCACACCGGGGAGCTGTTTTTT
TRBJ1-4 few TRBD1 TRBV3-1 CASSQQGARRKLFF TGTGCCAGCAGCCAGCAGGGGGCAAGGAGGAAACTGTTTTTT
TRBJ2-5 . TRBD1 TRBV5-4 CASSFTGTGIETQYF TGTGCCAGCAGTTTTACCGGGACAGGGATTGAGACCCAGTACTTC
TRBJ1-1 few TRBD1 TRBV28 CASSLWDRVFTEAFF TGTGCCAGCAGTTTGTGGGACAGGGTTTTCACTGAAGCTTTCTTT
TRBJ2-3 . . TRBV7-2 CASSFGREQADTQYF TGTGCCAGCAGCTTCGGACGAGAACAGGCAGATACGCAGTATTTT
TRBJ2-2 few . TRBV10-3 CAISEMHGELFF TGTGCCATCAGTGAGATGCACGGGGAGCTGTTTTTT
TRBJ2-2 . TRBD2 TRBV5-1 CASSFDVAGRVPTGELFF TGCGCCAGCAGCTTTGATGTAGCGGGACGCGTTCCCACCGGGGAGCTGTTTTTT
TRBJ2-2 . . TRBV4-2 CASSQSGLNTGELFF TGTGCCAGCAGCCAATCGGGACTCAACACCGGGGAGCTGTTTTTT
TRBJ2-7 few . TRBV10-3 CAISEYLSTYEQYF TGTGCCATCAGTGAGTATCTCAGCACCTACGAGCAGTACTTC
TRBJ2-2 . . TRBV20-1 CSAYDPRVAGELFF TGCAGTGCTTATGACCCAAGGGTAGCCGGGGAGCTGTTTTTT
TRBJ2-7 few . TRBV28 CASSSGLTGNWYEQYF TGTGCCAGCAGTTCCGGACTGACGGGGAACTGGTACGAGCAGTACTTC
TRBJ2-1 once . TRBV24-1 CATSKLPSSYNEQFF TGTGCCACCAGTAAACTACCGAGCTCCTACAATGAGCAGTTCTTC
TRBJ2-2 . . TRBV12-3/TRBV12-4 CASSEGGAPGELFF TGTGCCAGCAGCGAAGGGGGGGCACCCGGGGAGCTGTTTTTT
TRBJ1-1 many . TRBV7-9 CASSLVWTEAFF TGTGCCAGCAGCTTAGTCTGGACTGAAGCTTTCTTT
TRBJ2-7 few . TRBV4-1 CASSQDIRVESAYEQYF TGCGCCAGCAGCCAAGATATCCGAGTGGAGTCGGCCTACGAGCAGTACTTC
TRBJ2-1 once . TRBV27 CASRYSDVPTYNEQFF TGTGCCAGCAGGTACTCCGACGTTCCGACCTACAATGAGCAGTTCTTC
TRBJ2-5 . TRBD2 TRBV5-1 CASSELAGGYQETQYF TGCGCCAGCAGCGAACTAGCGGGAGGTTATCAAGAGACCCAGTACTTC
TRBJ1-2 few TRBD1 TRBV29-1 CSDLDRSGYTF TGCAGCGACCTGGACAGGAGTGGCTACACCTTC
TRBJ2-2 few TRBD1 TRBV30 CAWYTNRGQELFF TGTGCCTGGTACACTAACAGGGGGCAGGAGCTGTTTTTT
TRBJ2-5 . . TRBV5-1 CASEGEGRQETQYF TGCGCCAGCGAGGGAGAGGGGCGTCAAGAGACCCAGTACTTC
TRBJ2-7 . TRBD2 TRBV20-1 CSVTSASYEQYF TGCAGTGTGACTAGCGCCTCCTACGAGCAGTACTTC
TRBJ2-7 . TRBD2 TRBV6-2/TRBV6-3 CASSPDTLLAGGPEVSYEQYF TGTGCCAGCAGTCCGGACACGCTACTAGCGGGAGGGCCAGAGGTATCCTACGAGCAGTACTTC
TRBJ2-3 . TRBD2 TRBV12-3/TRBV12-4 CASSIGLAGGSTDTQYF TGTGCCAGCAGTATTGGACTAGCGGGAGGTTCGACAGATACGCAGTATTTT
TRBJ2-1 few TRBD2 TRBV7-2 CASSGTSGTGEQFF TGTGCCAGCAGCGGGACTAGCGGGACTGGTGAGCAGTTCTTC
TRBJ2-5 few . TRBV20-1 CSASQGGDRETQYF TGCAGTGCCAGCCAGGGGGGCGATCGAGAGACCCAGTACTTC
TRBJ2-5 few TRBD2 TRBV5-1 CASSSFGLAGGPFQETQYF TGCGCCAGCAGCTCTTTTGGACTAGCGGGAGGGCCTTTTCAAGAGACCCAGTACTTC
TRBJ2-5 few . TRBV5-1 CASSLGGTNQETQYF TGCGCCAGCAGCTTGGGCGGGACAAACCAAGAGACCCAGTACTTC
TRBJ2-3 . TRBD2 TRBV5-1 CASSLVFSGTSATQYF TGCGCCAGCAGCTTGGTGTTCAGCGGGACCTCAGCTACGCAGTATTTT
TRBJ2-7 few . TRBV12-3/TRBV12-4 CASSLPPGYPSYEQYF TGTGCCAGCAGTTTACCCCCGGGGTATCCCTCCTACGAGCAGTACTTC
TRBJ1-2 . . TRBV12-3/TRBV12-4 CASSFKNYGYTF TGTGCCAGCAGTTTCAAGAACTATGGCTACACCTTC